The following is a T cell receptor beta chain sequence with its context. TCRdb's copy holds only in-frame clones and misses some; the assay was immunoSEQ multiplex PCR. Among roughly 290,000 clones listed, around 87% were seen once. The data stem from a study of blood T cell repertoires in COVID-19. Turning to the study itself: Acute and convalescent COVID-19 specimens originated in the United States, Italy and Spain.

Germline V gene sequence: CDR1 SQVTM, CDR2 ANQGSEA. Trimming took 7 bases from V and 1 from J; bases not matched to a gene: 8. The CDR3 covers 16 residues. Sequenced: PBMCs or T cells enriched from blood (not recorded which). The origin of this receptor is a woman aged 18-29 years with acute COVID-19. The chain uses TRBV29-1 and TRBJ2-1; TRBD2 agrees at 12 bases. CDR3 amino acids: CSETPGLAGSYNEQFF. CDR3 coding DNA: TGCAGCGAAACACCGGGACTAGCGGGTTCCTACAATGAGCAGTTCTTC.